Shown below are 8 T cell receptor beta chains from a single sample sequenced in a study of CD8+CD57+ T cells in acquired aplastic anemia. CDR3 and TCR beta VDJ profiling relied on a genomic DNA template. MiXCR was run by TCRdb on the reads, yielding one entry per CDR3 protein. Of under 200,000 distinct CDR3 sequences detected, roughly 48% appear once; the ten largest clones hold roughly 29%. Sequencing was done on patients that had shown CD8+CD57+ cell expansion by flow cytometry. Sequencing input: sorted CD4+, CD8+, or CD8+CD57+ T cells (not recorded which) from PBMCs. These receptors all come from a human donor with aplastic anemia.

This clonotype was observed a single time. The CDR3 nucleotides are TGTGCCAGCAGCTCCGGGGGGCGCAATCCCTTCGGGGCACCCCTCCACTTT. Translation: CASSSGGRNPFGAPLHF. This chain uses TRBV7-8 with TRBJ1-6; D is possibly TRBD1 (6 bases). Trimming left V 4 bases short and J 11 bases short, with 24 bases between. Germline values: CDR1 SGHVS, CDR2 FQNEAQ. The CDR3 runs to 17 residues.

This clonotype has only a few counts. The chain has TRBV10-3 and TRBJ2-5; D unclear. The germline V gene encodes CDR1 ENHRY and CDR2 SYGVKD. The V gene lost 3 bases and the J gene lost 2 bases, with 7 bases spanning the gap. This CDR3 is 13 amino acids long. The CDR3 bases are TGTGCCATCAGTGAAGTTGGACAAGAGACCCAGTACTTC. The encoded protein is CAISEVGQETQYF.

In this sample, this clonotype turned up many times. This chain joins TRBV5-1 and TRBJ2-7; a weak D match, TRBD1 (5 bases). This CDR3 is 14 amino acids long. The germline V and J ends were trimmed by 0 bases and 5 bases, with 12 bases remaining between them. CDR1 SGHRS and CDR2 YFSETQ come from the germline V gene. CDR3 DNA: TGCGCCAGCAGCTTGGCTATTAGGGGTCACGAGCAGTACTTC. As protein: CASSLAIRGHEQYF.

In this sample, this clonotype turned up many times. CDR3 region: CASGFRGYTQYF. The DNA of the CDR3 is TGTGCTAGTGGTTTTAGGGGCTATACGCAGTATTTT. The chain has TRBV12-5 and TRBJ2-3, with TRBD1 as a possible D gene (5 bases). The CDR3 totals 12 residues. Trimming stripped 3 bases from V and 7 bases from J, with 8 bases between. Germline CDR1 reads LGHNT; CDR2 reads FRNRAP.

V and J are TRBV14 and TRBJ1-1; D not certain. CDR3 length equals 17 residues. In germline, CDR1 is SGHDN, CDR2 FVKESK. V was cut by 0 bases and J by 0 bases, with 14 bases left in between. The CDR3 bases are TGTGCCAGCAGCCAAGATAGAAGGGTTGGGATGAACACTGAAGCTTTCTTT. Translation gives CASSQDRRVGMNTEAFF.

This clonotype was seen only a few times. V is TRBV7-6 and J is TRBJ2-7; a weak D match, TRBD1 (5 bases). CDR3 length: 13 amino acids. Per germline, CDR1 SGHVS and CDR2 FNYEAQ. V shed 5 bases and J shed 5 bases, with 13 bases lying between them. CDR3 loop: CASSTYRSHEQYF. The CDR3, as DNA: TGTGCCAGCAGCACCTACAGGTCCCACGAGCAGTACTTC.

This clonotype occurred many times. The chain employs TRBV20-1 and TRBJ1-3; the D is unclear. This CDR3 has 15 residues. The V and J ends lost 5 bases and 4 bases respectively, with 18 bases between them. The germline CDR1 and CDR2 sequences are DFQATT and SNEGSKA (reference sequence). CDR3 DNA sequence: TGCAGTGCTGGAGCAATACAAGGCAACGGAAACACCATATATTTT. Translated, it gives CSAGAIQGNGNTIYF.

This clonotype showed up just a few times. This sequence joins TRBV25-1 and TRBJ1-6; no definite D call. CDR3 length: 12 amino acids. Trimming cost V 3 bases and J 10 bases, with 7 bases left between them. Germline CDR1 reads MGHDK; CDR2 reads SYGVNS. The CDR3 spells CASSEVWSPLHF. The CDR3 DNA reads TGTGCCAGCAGTGAGGTGTGGTCACCCCTCCACTTT.